The 9 T cell receptor beta chains listed next were all sequenced from one sample in a study of human T cells and chemical hapten exposure. MiXCR, run by TCRdb on the RACE reads, gives a single entry per CDR3 protein. The data contain about 79,000 distinct CDR3 sequences, roughly 8.7% of them seen just once; the ten biggest clones take up around 1.4%. Time point defined: healthy volunteer bleed at 6 weeks. Unfractionated whole blood was the source from which total RNA was extracted. Sequenced sample: whole blood. The origin of the receptors is a male donor in good health. Some clones in this sample may be carry-over from other donors' samples.

This rearrangement joins TRBV7-6 to TRBJ2-3; D possibly corresponds to TRBD1 (6 bases). CDR3 length: 15 residues. Looked up from germline, CDR1 is SGHVS and CDR2 is FNYEAQ. Trimming pared 6 bases from V and 0 bases from J, leaving 13 bases between. CDR3 DNA: TGTGCCAGCAGTATAAACGACAGGAGCACAGATACGCAGTATTTT. Its translation is CASSINDRSTDTQYF.

The CDR3 nucleotides are TGTGCCAGCAGCTTAATCCTGAATGGGGTTCAGCCCCAGCATTTT. Protein: CASSLILNGVQPQHF. The V call is TRBV7-8, the J call TRBJ1-5, with unresolved D. Germline loops: CDR1 SGHVS, CDR2 FQNEAQ. V lost 2 bases and J 6 bases, leaving 14 bases between the germline ends. The CDR3 spans 15 residues.

In its sample, this clonotype was seen a few times. The V gene is TRBV5-1, the J gene TRBJ2-3, with a weak D call TRBD1 (6 bases). The CDR3 contains 15 residues. The germline gives CDR1 SGHRS, CDR2 YFSETQ. V was pared by 2 bases and J by 2 bases, with 12 bases between. The CDR3 DNA is TGCGCCAGCAGCTTACAGGGTAGAGACACAGATACGCAGTATTTT. As protein: CASSLQGRDTDTQYF.

There are many counts of this clonotype. The V call is TRBV29-1, the J call TRBJ2-7; 14 bases line up with TRBD2. The CDR3 is 14 residues long. V lost 7 bases and J lost 3; bases outside the gene matches: 5. Looked up from germline, CDR1 is SQVTM and CDR2 is ANQGSEA. CDR3 region: CSGTGTSGSYEQYF. CDR3 coding DNA: TGCAGCGGTACCGGGACTAGCGGGAGCTACGAGCAGTACTTC.

The rearrangement joins TRBV4-2 to TRBJ2-3; 7 nucleotides line up with TRBD2. The J segment lost 3 bases and the V segment lost 3 bases, leaving 6 bases of the junction unmatched. The CDR3 contains 15 residues. The germline CDR1 and CDR2 sequences are LGHNA and YNFKEQ. This chain's CDR3 is CASSQLAGVTDTQYF. The CDR3 region has the DNA TGTGCCAGCAGCCAGTTAGCGGGCGTGACAGATACGCAGTATTTT.

This clonotype was counted between two and nine times. The chain carries TRBV25-1 and TRBJ2-5; no clear D. Trimming shortened V by 1 base and J by 3 bases, and 6 bases separated the two germline ends. CDR1 and CDR2 (germline): MGHDK, SYGVNS. This CDR3 spans 13 amino acids. The CDR3 is CASSEFGEETQYF. In DNA, the CDR3 is TGTGCCAGCAGTGAATTTGGGGAAGAGACCCAGTACTTC. The full variable domain, completed using reference TRBV25-1 and TRBJ2-5, is EADIYQTPRYLVIGTGKKITLECSQTMGHDKMYWYQQDPGMELHLIHYSYGVNSTEKGDLSSESTVSRIRTEHFPLTLESARPSHTSQYLCASSEFGEETQYFGPGTRLLVL.

The rearrangement uses TRBV4-2 and TRBJ1-5; a weak D match, TRBD1 (6 bases). V was clipped by 3 bases and J by 6 bases, with 18 bases between them. Germline V gene data show CDR1 as LGHNA and CDR2 as YNFKEQ. The length of the CDR3 is 16 residues. The CDR3 nucleotides are TGTGCCAGCAGCCAGAATACAGGGAACCCGGGTCAGCCCCAGCATTTT. Residues: CASSQNTGNPGQPQHF.

The gene calls are TRBV13 and TRBJ2-7; D gene unclear. Germline V gene data show CDR1 as PRHDT and CDR2 as FYEKMQ (reference sequence). The V gene lost 4 bases and the J gene lost 4 bases, with 14 bases spanning the gap. The CDR3 loop spans 14 amino acids. CDR3 protein: CASSSPAVRYEQYF. The CDR3 coding sequence is TGTGCCAGCAGCTCTCCGGCGGTAAGGTACGAGCAGTACTTC. Combining the CDR3 with reference TRBV13 and TRBJ2-7 gives the whole variable domain AAGVIQSPRHLIKEKRETATLKCYPIPRHDTVYWYQQGPGQDPQFLISFYEKMQSDKGSIPDRFSAQQFSDYHSELNMSSLELGDSALYFCASSSPAVRYEQYFGPGTRLTVT.

The genes are TRBV12-3 or TRBV12-4 and TRBJ2-1, with a tentative D call TRBD1 (6 bases). There are 15 residues in the CDR3. V lost 6 bases, J lost 2 bases, and 14 bases lay in between. The CDR3 region is CASSPSTGTYNEQFF. CDR3 sequence (DNA): TGTGCCAGCAGCCCAAGCACAGGGACCTACAATGAGCAGTTCTTC.